The 32 T cell receptor beta chains given below trace back to one sample, sequenced in a study of STAT3 mutations in large granular lymphocyte leukemia. No antigen has been assigned to these receptors. Points from the study as a whole: In T-cell large granular lymphocyte leukemia, about half of patients showed multiple immunodominant subclonotypes.

Libraries were prepared by immunoSEQ multiplex PCR; TCRdb keeps only in-frame clonotypes and omits some of them. In the table there are around 9,000 clones, 85% to 90% of which are singletons. The sequencing input was peripheral blood mononuclear cells. These receptor sequences come from a man of 80 years or more with T-cell large granular lymphocyte leukemia. Some clones in this sample may be carry-over from other donors' samples.

The chain employs TRBV5-1 and TRBJ2-3; 10 positions agree with TRBD1. Per germline, CDR1 SGHRS and CDR2 YFSETQ. The J segment lost 4 bases and the V segment lost 0 bases, leaving 5 bases of the junction unmatched. The CDR3 loop spans 16 amino acids. The CDR3 protein is CASSLGQGAGADTQYF. The CDR3, as DNA: TGCGCCAGCAGCTTGGGACAGGGGGCCGGAGCAGATACGCAGTATTTT.

The rearrangement joins TRBV5-1 to TRBJ2-7; 7 bases are a match to TRBD2. Germline assignment: CDR1 SGHRS and CDR2 YFSETQ. The length of the CDR3 is 15 residues. V lost 5 bases, J lost 7 bases, and 15 bases stayed unmatched. The CDR3 DNA reads as TGCGCCAGCAGAACCCAGGGACTACAAGGGGAGGAGCAGTACTTC. This sequence encodes CASRTQGLQGEEQYF.

The chain links TRBV27 to TRBJ1-5; D gene uncertain. Trimming took 8 bases from V and 10 from J, leaving 12 bases between them. CDR1 MNHEY and CDR2 SMNVEV come from the germline V gene (reference sequence). The CDR3 covers 11 residues. The CDR3 region is CASGVIVPQHF. In DNA form, the CDR3 reads TGTGCCAGCGGGGTGATCGTCCCCCAGCATTTT.

This clone was detected only a few times. V is TRBV9 and J is TRBJ2-5; no reliable D call. V lost 4 bases to trimming and J lost 4 bases, with 11 bases between them. CDR3 length equals 13 residues. Germline V gene lookup returns CDR1 SGDLS and CDR2 YYNGEE. In DNA, the CDR3 is TGTGCCAGCAGCAAAAGTCCCACAGAGACCCAGTACTTC. Residues: CASSKSPTETQYF.

The chain recombines TRBV6-5 with TRBJ2-5; TRBD1 or TRBD2 may be the D gene (7 bases each). The CDR3 consists of 15 residues. V was pared by 1 base and J by 10 bases, with 19 bases between. Germline CDR1 MNHEY, CDR2 SVGAGI. The CDR3 region is CASSYFGLGQGVQYF. The CDR3 bases are TGTGCCAGCAGTTACTTTGGACTAGGCCAGGGGGTCCAGTACTTC.

The chain recombines TRBV5-1 with TRBJ2-1; possibly TRBD1 or TRBD2 for D (5 bases each). The CDR3 has 14 residues. The germline gives CDR1 SGHRS, CDR2 YFSETQ. The V end lost 4 bases, the J end lost 7 bases, and 15 bases lay between the germline ends. The CDR3: CASSLGAVGNEQFF. CDR3 nucleotide sequence: TGCGCCAGCAGCCTCGGGGCGGTGGGGAATGAGCAGTTCTTC.

The chain recombines TRBV6-1 with TRBJ1-3; D is possibly TRBD1 (5 bases). The CDR3 length is 15 residues. V lost 5 bases and J lost 0, with 11 bases in between. CDR1 is MNHNS, CDR2 SASEGT, per germline. The CDR3 reads CASSRVTASGNTIYF. The DNA for the CDR3 is TGTGCCAGCAGTCGAGTGACAGCCTCTGGAAACACCATATATTTT.

As for this clone: The same CDR3 arises from other DNA sequences in this sample as well. This rearrangement joins TRBV19 to TRBJ1-5, with D hard to call. With 3 bases removed from V and 0 bases from J, the gap between germline ends came to 0 bases. The CDR3 sequence is 12 residues long. Germline-derived CDR1 and CDR2 are LNHDA and SQIVND (reference sequence). CDR3 nucleotides: TGTGCCAGTAGTATTAGCAATCAGCCCCAGCATTTT. Its protein is CASSISNQPQHF.

The rearrangement uses TRBV5-1 and TRBJ1-4, with D uncertain. The CDR3 is made up of 14 amino acids. V was shortened by 4 bases and J by 4 bases, with 11 bases between the two germline ends. Germline values: CDR1 SGHRS, CDR2 YFSETQ. DNA for the CDR3: TGCGCCAGCAGCCAGGTTTGGAGTAATGAAAAACTGTTTTTT. It encodes CASSQVWSNEKLFF.

This chain links TRBV11-2 with TRBJ2-4; D may be TRBD2 (7 bases). The CDR3 length is 12 residues. Germline CDR1 and CDR2: SGHAT and FQNNGV. Trimming removed 5 bases at V and 9 bases at J, with 11 bases between. This CDR3 reads CASSPGGRIQYF. In DNA form, the CDR3 reads TGTGCCAGCAGCCCGGGGGGCCGCATTCAGTACTTC.

The V call is TRBV29-1, the J call TRBJ2-6; D not certain. V lost 4 bases, J lost 1 base, and 5 bases lay in between. Looked up from germline, CDR1 is SQVTM and CDR2 is ANQGSEA. The CDR3 totals 13 residues. The CDR3: CSVVVSGANVLTF. CDR3 coding DNA: TGCAGCGTTGTGGTATCTGGGGCCAACGTCCTGACTTTC.

The chain employs TRBV2 and TRBJ2-7; 8 nucleotides line up with TRBD2. Germline values: CDR1 SNHLY, CDR2 FYNNEI. Trimming cost V 2 bases and J 4 bases; bases outside gene matches: 7. This CDR3 has 15 residues. The CDR3 is CASSELSGGPYEQYF. CDR3 nucleotides: TGTGCCAGCAGTGAATTGTCGGGGGGGCCGTACGAGCAGTACTTC. The entire variable domain, with the rest obtained from reference TRBV2 and TRBJ2-7, is as follows: EPEVTQTPSHQVTQMGQEVILRCVPISNHLYFYWYRQILGQKVEFLVSFYNNEISEKSEIFDDQFSVERPDGSNFTLKIRSTKLEDSAMYFCASSELSGGPYEQYFGPGTRLTVT.

The chain carries TRBV19 and TRBJ1-2, with 7 bases aligning to TRBD1. The CDR3 has 14 amino acids. The trim removed 7 bases at V and 3 bases at J, leaving 8 bases unmatched. From germline, CDR1 is LNHDA and CDR2 SQIVND (reference sequence). CDR3 residues: CASNYRTGYYGYTF. The DNA of the CDR3 is TGTGCCAGTAACTACCGGACAGGTTACTATGGCTACACCTTC.

The CDR3 reads CASSDRRTNQPQHF. The CDR3 DNA reads as TGTGCCAGCAGTGACAGGAGAACGAATCAGCCCCAGCATTTT. The chain uses TRBV2 and TRBJ1-5, with D uncertain. CDR3 length: 14 residues. V was clipped by 3 bases and J by 4 bases, with 10 bases between them. Germline V CDR1 and CDR2: SNHLY, FYNNEI. The full variable domain, its missing parts supplied by reference TRBV2 and TRBJ1-5, is EPEVTQTPSHQVTQMGQEVILRCVPISNHLYFYWYRQILGQKVEFLVSFYNNEISEKSEIFDDQFSVERPDGSNFTLKIRSTKLEDSAMYFCASSDRRTNQPQHFGDGTRLSIL.

The rearrangement uses TRBV4-3 and TRBJ2-7, with D possibly called TRBD1 or TRBD2 (5 bases each). The CDR3 is made up of 14 amino acids. V lost 2 bases to trimming and J lost 0 bases, with 8 bases between them. The germline CDR1 and CDR2 sequences are LGHNA and YSLEER. CDR3 amino acids: CASSQNGASYEQYF. The CDR3, as DNA: TGCGCCAGCAGCCAAAACGGGGCCTCCTACGAGCAGTACTTC.

The gene calls are TRBV5-4 and TRBJ1-2; D possibly corresponds to TRBD1 (5 bases). V was cut by 4 bases and J by 2 bases, with 18 bases left in between. CDR3 length: 16 amino acids. Germline CDR1 reads SGHNT; CDR2 reads YYREEE (reference sequence). The CDR3 region has the DNA TGTGCCAGCAGCCCCCCTCCGGGGGAGTTCAACTATGGCTACACCTTC. Amino acid sequence: CASSPPPGEFNYGYTF. Together with reference TRBV5-4 and TRBJ1-2, the CDR3 gives the full variable domain: ETGVTQSPTHLIKTRGQQVTLRCSSQSGHNTVSWYQQALGQGPQFIFQYYREEENGRGNFPPRFSGLQFPNYSSELNVNALELDDSALYLCASSPPPGEFNYGYTFGSGTRLTVV.

The chain has TRBV5-1 and TRBJ1-1; no definite D call. The germline gives CDR1 SGHRS, CDR2 YFSETQ. This CDR3 is 14 amino acids long. V was trimmed by 0 bases and J by 2 bases, leaving 8 bases between them. For the CDR3, the DNA is TGCGCCAGCAGCTTGGATCCAGTCAACACTGAAGCTTTCTTT. Translation: CASSLDPVNTEAFF.

J is TRBJ2-3 and V is TRBV10-2; 13 bases match TRBD2. The CDR3 sequence is 17 residues long. With 2 bases clipped from V and 4 bases from J, the junction kept 6 bases outside the gene matches. Germline values: CDR1 WSHSY, CDR2 SAAADI. The CDR3 DNA sequence: TGCGCCAGCAGTGAGCCGAGGACTAGCGGGAGAGCAGATACGCAGTATTTT. Protein sequence: CASSEPRTSGRADTQYF.

This clone was observed a single time. The chain has TRBV25-1 and TRBJ2-5, with D possibly matching TRBD1 (6 bases). The CDR3 runs to 15 residues. Germline V gene sequence: CDR1 MGHDK, CDR2 SYGVNS. Trimming left V 1 base short and J 5 bases short, with 14 bases between. Written as DNA, the CDR3 is TGTGCCAGCAGTGAATTGAGACAGGCCCAGGAGACCCAGTACTTC. It yields the protein CASSELRQAQETQYF.

The V and J genes are TRBV7-9 and TRBJ1-6; D uncertain. V shed 0 bases and J shed 8 bases, with 5 bases lying between them. Germline CDR1 SEHNR, CDR2 FQNEAQ (reference sequence). This CDR3 spans 13 amino acids. CDR3 DNA sequence: TGTGCCAGCAGCTTAGCACTTCATTCACCCCTCCACTTT. It codes for CASSLALHSPLHF.

The chain has TRBV9 and TRBJ2-7; TRBD1 is a possible D gene (6 bases). Trimming shortened V by 4 bases and J by 4 bases, and 18 bases separated the two germline ends. The germline V gene has CDR1 SGDLS and CDR2 YYNGEE. The CDR3 is 15 residues long. DNA for the CDR3: TGTGCCAGCAGCCCGCGACAGGCACCCGAGTACGAGCAGTACTTC. This codes for CASSPRQAPEYEQYF.

The CDR3 coding sequence is TGTGCCAGCAGCCCGAGGGGACAGGGGGCGGAGGCGAACACCGGGGAGCTGTTTTTT. Its translation: CASSPRGQGAEANTGELFF. The chain carries TRBV7-9 and TRBJ2-2, with TRBD1 identical over 12 bases. The CDR3 contains 19 residues. Germline V gives CDR1 SEHNR, CDR2 FQNEAQ (reference sequence). With 5 bases clipped from V and 0 bases from J, the junction kept 10 bases outside the gene matches.

The chain is built from TRBV6-5 and TRBJ2-7; 8 nucleotides line up with TRBD1. The CDR3 is 15 residues long. After removal of 7 bases from V and 3 bases from J, the junction contained 11 bases not matched to a gene. Germline CDR1 MNHEY, CDR2 SVGAGI. The CDR3 bases are TGTGCCAGCACCTCCCCAGGGGGCAGAAACTACGAGCAGTACTTC. This gives the protein CASTSPGGRNYEQYF.

This chain joins TRBV6-6 and TRBJ1-1, with 12 positions matching TRBD1. The CDR3 extends over 14 amino acids. The germline V gene has CDR1 MNHNY and CDR2 SVGAGI (reference sequence). The V and J ends lost 5 bases and 4 bases, in that order; junction bases with no gene match: 2. CDR3 DNA: TGTGCCAGCAGTCGGGACAGGGGGCGCACTGAAGCTTTCTTT. This encodes CASSRDRGRTEAFF.

The V call is TRBV10-3, the J call TRBJ2-2; no definite D call. There are 14 residues in the CDR3. Trimming took off 0 bases at V and 6 bases at J, with 8 bases between the two ends. Per germline, CDR1 ENHRY and CDR2 SYGVKD. DNA of the CDR3: TGTGCCATCAGTGAGTCGATCGGCCCCGGGGAGCTGTTTTTT. Translated, it gives CAISESIGPGELFF.

The genes are TRBV14 and TRBJ2-3; possible D gene TRBD2, 6 bases. The germline V and J ends were trimmed by 0 bases and 6 bases, with 13 bases remaining between them. The CDR3 runs 15 residues. The germline CDR1 and CDR2 sequences are SGHDN and FVKESK. The CDR3 reads CASSQDLGGWDTQYF. The DNA for the CDR3 is TGTGCCAGCAGCCAAGATCTCGGGGGTTGGGATACGCAGTATTTT.

This chain links TRBV19 with TRBJ1-2; D gene unclear. The V gene lost 5 bases and the J gene lost 3 bases, with 1 base spanning the gap. CDR3 size: 10 residues. Per germline, CDR1 LNHDA and CDR2 SQIVND (reference sequence). CDR3 sequence reads: CASSDYGYTF. In DNA, the CDR3 is TGTGCCAGTAGTGACTATGGCTACACCTTC.

This rearrangement joins TRBV10-3 to TRBJ1-2, with 9 bases aligning to TRBD1. V lost 6 bases to trimming and J lost 2 bases; unmatched junction nucleotides: 1. Looked up from germline, CDR1 is ENHRY and CDR2 is SYGVKD. CDR3 length equals 13 residues. CDR3 DNA: TGTGCCATCAGGGGGACAGGGAACTATGGCTACACCTTC. Amino acid sequence: CAIRGTGNYGYTF.

The J gene is TRBJ2-7, the V gene TRBV19; D is perhaps TRBD2 (6 bases). Germline values: CDR1 LNHDA, CDR2 SQIVND (reference sequence). The CDR3 consists of 15 residues. Deletions cut 3 bases from V and 2 bases from J, with 14 bases between. In nucleotides, the CDR3 is TGTGCCAGTAGTATCGTCGGAGGGTCCCCCTACGAGCAGTACTTC. This sequence encodes CASSIVGGSPYEQYF.

The rearrangement links TRBV10-3 to TRBJ1-3; D unresolved. V lost 7 bases to trimming and J lost 0 bases, with 4 bases between them. CDR3 length: 12 residues. Per germline, CDR1 ENHRY and CDR2 SYGVKD. The CDR3 sequence: CAIKDSGNTIYF. The DNA of the CDR3 is TGTGCCATCAAGGACTCTGGAAACACCATATATTTT.

This chain connects TRBV6-5 to TRBJ2-7; the match to TRBD1 covers 7 bases. CDR1 MNHEY and CDR2 SVGAGI come from the germline V gene. V lost 5 bases to trimming and J lost 2 bases; unmatched junction nucleotides: 6. CDR3 length: 14 residues. CDR3 amino acids: CASSPLTGPYEQYF. CDR3 DNA sequence: TGTGCCAGCAGTCCTCTGACAGGGCCCTACGAGCAGTACTTC.

The chain couples TRBV18 to TRBJ2-7; 8 bases fit TRBD2. The germline gives CDR1 KGHSH, CDR2 LQKENI. The CDR3 runs 14 residues. V dropped 5 bases and J dropped 5; count of bases not matched to a gene: 8. As DNA, the CDR3 is TGTGCCAGCTCAAGGACTAGCAATTTCGACGAGCAGTACTTC. Translation gives CASSRTSNFDEQYF. Combining the CDR3 with reference TRBV18 and TRBJ2-7 gives the whole variable domain NAGVMQNPRHLVRRRGQEARLRCSPMKGHSHVYWYRQLPEEGLKFMVYLQKENIIDESGMPKERFSAEFPKEGPSILRIQQVVRGDSAAYFCASSRTSNFDEQYFGPGTRLTVT.